A few counts support the clone carrying this T cell receptor (beta chain). Its specificity is not known. These data are taken from a study of response to subunit inactivated influenza vaccine. Germline V gene sequence: CDR1 ENHRY, CDR2 SYGVKD. Trimming took off 7 bases at V and 2 bases at J, with 12 bases between the two ends. The CDR3 runs to 14 residues. Broader study findings: Authors suggested few new T cells are recruited by each seasonal influenza vaccination.

TCRdb reanalysed the RT-PCR reads using MiXCR and keeps one entry per CDR3 protein. The sample consists of hundreds of thousands of distinct CDR3 sequences, 18% of them appearing once. The sequence derives from a man over 45 who received an inactivated influenza vaccine. The chain employs TRBV10-3 and TRBJ2-1; D may be TRBD2 (6 bases). This specimen was PBMCs from blood, taken approximately 5 days after vaccination. CDR3 sequence: CAIKMGGPYNEQFF. CDR3 DNA sequence: TGTGCCATCAAGATGGGAGGACCCTACAATGAGCAGTTCTTC.